The 12 T cell receptor beta chains below come from one sample, sequenced in a study of T cells in Graves' hyperthyroidism and ophthalmopathy. Researchers amplified the TCR beta CDR3 regions from RNA transcripts. Initially, a first-round RT-PCR of the TCR CDR3 employed the HTBI primer set. Each CDR3 protein gets one entry after TCRdb re-called the multiplex PCR reads with MiXCR. This table holds 450,000 to 600,000 distinct CDR3 sequences, just under 20% found once. The specimen was blood. Source of these receptors: a man in his forties or fifties with Graves' ophthalmopathy.

There are a few counts of this clonotype. V and J are TRBV6-2 or TRBV6-3 and TRBJ1-2; no clear D gene. Per germline, CDR1 MNHEY and CDR2 SVGEGT. The V end was cut by 10 bases, the J end by 6 bases, with 9 bases between. CDR3 length equals 10 residues. The DNA for the CDR3 is TGTGCCATTTACACGAATGGCTACACCTTC. Translating gives CAIYTNGYTF.

This clonotype was detected a few times. The chain joins TRBV14 to TRBJ2-7; no clear D gene. The CDR3 sequence is 12 residues long. Germline lookup yields CDR1 SGHDN and CDR2 FVKESK. Trimming took off 1 base at V and 10 bases at J, with 11 bases between the two ends. In DNA form, the CDR3 reads TGTGCCAGCAGCCAAGGACGGGCTAGACAGTACTTC. Translated, it gives CASSQGRARQYF.

This clonotype was found many times. The chain carries TRBV20-1 and TRBJ2-3, with 13 bases fitting TRBD2. V shed 2 bases, J shed 2 bases, and the junction held 7 bases outside the gene matches. The CDR3 covers 17 residues. The V gene's germline CDR1 is DFQATT and CDR2 SNEGSKA (reference sequence). This CDR3 is CSARSSGLAGHTDTQYF. In DNA form, the CDR3 reads TGCAGTGCTAGATCCTCGGGACTAGCGGGACACACAGATACGCAGTATTTT.

This rearrangement joins TRBV3-1 to TRBJ2-1; TRBD1 aligns across 10 bases. Germline loops: CDR1 LGHDT, CDR2 YNNKEL (reference sequence). The V and J ends lost 4 bases and 12 bases, in that order; junction bases with no gene match: 9. This CDR3 has 14 residues. Here the CDR3 reads CASSPWEDRGSQFF. Here the CDR3 DNA reads TGTGCCAGCAGCCCATGGGAGGACAGGGGGTCGCAGTTCTTC.

This clonotype was counted only a few times. The chain combines TRBV6-2 or TRBV6-3 with TRBJ1-4; perhaps TRBD1 as D (6 bases). The CDR3 consists of 15 residues. Germline V gives CDR1 MNHEY, CDR2 SVGEGT. Trimming removed 0 bases from V and 3 bases from J, with 8 bases in between. CDR3 sequence (DNA): TGTGCCAGCAGTTACTCGGGGGCGTCTAATGAAAAACTGTTTTTT. It specifies CASSYSGASNEKLFF.

As to this clonotype: One junction end disagrees with the germline gene, perhaps due to a read error. CDR3 loop: CASSSQGSHNKQFF. The DNA for the CDR3 is TGTGCCAGCAGCTCTCAGGGCAGCCACAATAAGCAGTTCTTC. The chain employs TRBV7-9 and TRBJ2-1, with D possibly matching TRBD1 (5 bases). The CDR3 contains 14 residues. The V gene's germline CDR1 is SEHNR and CDR2 FQNEAQ (reference sequence).

This clonotype was seen only a few times. The chain uses TRBV7-2 and TRBJ1-1, with TRBD1 as a possible D gene (5 bases). V lost 3 bases to trimming and J lost 5 bases, with 13 bases between them. The CDR3 extends over 14 amino acids. The germline V gene has CDR1 SGHTA and CDR2 FQGNSA. CDR3 sequence (DNA): TGTGCCAGCAGCTTCGGGACGGAGGGAACTGAAGCTTTCTTT. Its protein product is CASSFGTEGTEAFF.

This clonotype was picked up a small number of times. The rearrangement uses TRBV7-2 and TRBJ2-3; D is unclear. CDR3 length equals 13 residues. Looked up from germline, CDR1 is SGHTA and CDR2 is FQGNSA. Between the trimmed V and J ends, which lost 3 bases and 3 bases, there was a span of 7 bases. CDR3 nucleotides: TGTGCCAGCAGCTTTTGGGTGACAGATACGCAGTATTTT. Its translation: CASSFWVTDTQYF.

This clonotype was counted many times. The chain has TRBV7-2 and TRBJ2-7; 8 bases are shared with TRBD2. Per germline, CDR1 SGHTA and CDR2 FQGNSA. The CDR3 runs 16 residues. Trimming removed 1 base from V and 2 bases from J; junction bases left unmatched: 7. CDR3 sequence (DNA): TGTGCCAGCAGCTTAGATTGGTCGGGAGGGACCTACGAGCAGTACTTC. Its translation: CASSLDWSGGTYEQYF. Looking up the rest from reference TRBV7-2 and TRBJ2-7 gives the full variable domain: GAGVSQSPSNKVTEKGKDVELRCDPISGHTALYWYRQSLGQGLEFLIYFQGNSAPDKSGLPSDRFSAERTGGSVSTLTIQRTQQEDSAVYLCASSLDWSGGTYEQYFGPGTRLTVT.

The chain employs TRBV6-1 and TRBJ1-5; D unclear. V gave up 1 base and J gave up 0 bases, with 7 bases separating them. This CDR3 is built from 15 residues. Germline lookup yields CDR1 MNHNS and CDR2 SASEGT. Written as DNA, the CDR3 is TGTGCCAGCAGTGAAGTCGGTGGTAGCAATCAGCCCCAGCATTTT. Protein sequence: CASSEVGGSNQPQHF.

The chain combines TRBV7-9 with TRBJ2-7; TRBD1 matches 8 bases. The V and J ends lost 6 bases and 0 bases, in that order; junction bases with no gene match: 7. The CDR3 totals 15 residues. The V gene's germline CDR1 is SEHNR and CDR2 FQNEAQ (reference sequence). Here the CDR3 reads CASSPRDRRSYEQYF. The CDR3 nucleotides read TGTGCCAGCAGTCCCCGGGACAGGCGCTCCTACGAGCAGTACTTC.

This sequence joins TRBV5-1 and TRBJ2-3, with D perhaps TRBD1 or TRBD2 (5 bases each). The CDR3 spans 16 residues. Trimming stripped 0 bases from V and 2 bases from J, with 13 bases between. Germline V gene lookup returns CDR1 SGHRS and CDR2 YFSETQ. CDR3 sequence (DNA): TGCGCCAGCAGCTTGGCGGCGGGTGGGGCCACAGATACGCAGTATTTT. Translated: CASSLAAGGATDTQYF. Full variable domain (outside the CDR3, taken from reference TRBV5-1 and TRBJ2-3): KAGVTQTPRYLIKTRGQQVTLSCSPISGHRSVSWYQQTPGQGLQFLFEYFSETQRNKGNFPGRFSGRQFSNSRSEMNVSTLELGDSALYLCASSLAAGGATDTQYFGPGTRLTVL.